This T cell receptor (beta chain) is from a study of blood T cell repertoires in COVID-19. At the level of the study: Acute and convalescent COVID-19 specimens originated in the United States, Italy and Spain. In each case, the material was cDNA or gDNA derived from T cells, B-cell-depleted T cells, or PBMCs.

Authors' processing steps: Reference gene primers were amplified, and this amplification served to estimate nucleated cell counts. The protocol was immunoSEQ multiplex PCR, while the TCRdb copy is restricted to in-frame clones and leaves out a portion. V and J calls and clone size come straight from that table; D and trimming were deduced from the DNA. The sample has under 200,000 clones, approximately 86% seen once. The CDR3 has 14 amino acids. Seattle enrolled patients during active infection and tracked them longitudinally. Sequences were obtained from peripheral blood. This TCR came from a woman of 80 years or more with COVID-19, enrolled during active disease. This chain uses TRBV12-2 with TRBJ1-2. TRBV12-2 is a pseudogene segment. CDR3 amino acids: CASSAAGCNYGYTF. CDR3 nucleotides: TGTGCAAGCTCCGCCGCGGGCTGTAACTATGGCTACACCTTC.